These 17 T cell receptor beta chains originate from one sample sequenced in a study of cytomegalovirus exposure and HLA in healthy donors. The study ran its PCR with 60 Vbeta and 13 Jbeta primers. The method was immunoSEQ multiplex PCR; TCRdb's version includes in-frame clones alone and lacks a portion of them. The table records 60,000 to 70,000 clones, around 68% of them present only once. The sample consisted of PBMCs. The receptors shown here come from a middle-aged man in good health and CMV-seropositive.

This clone has only one observation. The J gene is TRBJ1-2, the V gene TRBV13; 9 bases are a match to TRBD1. After removal of 5 bases from V and 2 bases from J, the junction contained 3 bases not matched to a gene. Germline V gene data show CDR1 as PRHDT and CDR2 as FYEKMQ (reference sequence). This CDR3 is built from 14 residues. The CDR3 DNA reads TGTGCCAGCAGCCCGGGACAGGGCAACTATGGCTACACCTTC. Its protein product is CASSPGQGNYGYTF.

This sequence joins TRBV7-2 and TRBJ2-3; 8 nucleotides agree with TRBD2. Germline V gives CDR1 SGHTA, CDR2 FQGNSA. The CDR3 has 15 amino acids. Losses at the gene ends were 7 bases for V and 2 bases for J; bases not matched to a gene: 8. The CDR3 nucleotides read TGTGCCAGCACGTTACTAGCGGACCTCACAGATACGCAGTATTTT. Translation: CASTLLADLTDTQYF.

The chain combines TRBV7-9 with TRBJ1-5; TRBD1 matches 10 bases. Germline trimming cut 4 bases from V and 1 base from J; bases unmatched to any gene: 7. CDR1 is SEHNR, CDR2 FQNEAQ, per germline (reference sequence). The CDR3 consists of 17 residues. The chain's CDR3 is CASSSGQGVYSNQPQHF. The CDR3 coding sequence is TGTGCCAGCAGCTCCGGACAGGGGGTTTACAGCAATCAGCCCCAGCATTTT.

This chain joins TRBV6-6 and TRBJ2-7, with TRBD2 identical over 10 bases. Trimming cost V 5 bases and J 3 bases; bases outside gene matches: 7. CDR1 and CDR2 from the germline V gene are MNHNY and SVGAGI (reference sequence). This CDR3 comprises 15 residues. The CDR3 coding sequence is TGTGCCAGCAGTCTTGGACTAGCGGAGAACTACGAGCAGTACTTC. This codes for CASSLGLAENYEQYF.

The chain has TRBV10-2 and TRBJ1-5; D ambiguous. CDR3 length equals 14 residues. Germline V gives CDR1 WSHSY, CDR2 SAAADI. V lost 3 bases and J lost 0, with 6 bases in between. Here the CDR3 reads CASSDPYSNQPQHF. CDR3 bases: TGCGCCAGCAGTGACCCCTATAGCAATCAGCCCCAGCATTTT.

The chain is built from TRBV9 and TRBJ1-5; the D gene is possibly TRBD1 (5 bases). The CDR3 totals 15 residues. V was pared by 4 bases and J by 1 base, with 12 bases between. Per germline, CDR1 SGDLS and CDR2 YYNGEE. The CDR3 bases are TGTGCCAGCAGCCCTCAGGGAAACAGCAATCAGCCCCAGCATTTT. Residues: CASSPQGNSNQPQHF.

J is TRBJ2-3 and V is TRBV10-3; TRBD1 is a possible D gene (8 bases). CDR3 length: 14 residues. Germline CDR1 reads ENHRY; CDR2 reads SYGVKD. Trimming cost V 8 bases and J 6 bases, with 18 bases left between them. In DNA, the CDR3 is TGTGCCATCGAACGGACAGGGAGGGGGGATACGCAGTATTTT. Translation: CAIERTGRGDTQYF.

The chain is built from TRBV7-9 and TRBJ2-5; 12 bases align to TRBD1. The J segment lost 5 bases and the V segment lost 5 bases, leaving 6 bases of the junction unmatched. The CDR3 has 15 residues. Per germline, CDR1 SEHNR and CDR2 FQNEAQ (reference sequence). The CDR3 here is CASSTGTGGGETQYF. CDR3 sequence (DNA): TGTGCCAGCAGCACCGGGACAGGGGGCGGGGAGACCCAGTACTTC.

CDR3 sequence reads: CASSLPRGAGGYTF. Here the CDR3 DNA reads TGTGCCAGCAGCCTACCGCGGGGGGCGGGGGGCTACACCTTC. The V call is TRBV7-2, the J call TRBJ1-2; possibly TRBD1 for D (6 bases). This CDR3 spans 14 amino acids. Germline V gene lookup returns CDR1 SGHTA and CDR2 FQGNSA. Deletions cut 5 bases from V and 8 bases from J, with 18 bases between.

The chain joins TRBV29-1 to TRBJ2-7, with D tentatively TRBD1 (5 bases). This CDR3 contains 11 residues. CDR1 is SQVTM and CDR2 is ANQGSEA in the germline V gene. V lost 4 bases and J 1 base, leaving 5 bases between the germline ends. CDR3 in amino acids: CSVGQSYEQYF. CDR3 coding DNA: TGCAGCGTTGGACAGTCCTACGAGCAGTACTTC.

The V and J genes are TRBV7-2 and TRBJ2-7; the D gene is possibly TRBD1 (5 bases). Germline V gene lookup returns CDR1 SGHTA and CDR2 FQGNSA. Trimming pared 2 bases from V and 7 bases from J, leaving 15 bases between. This CDR3 region has 14 residues. CDR3 sequence: CASSLKGAGWEQYF. The DNA of the CDR3 is TGTGCCAGCAGCTTAAAAGGGGCAGGTTGGGAGCAGTACTTC.

CDR3 sequence reads: CASSPGTEETQYF. In DNA form, the CDR3 reads TGTGCCAGCAGCCCCGGGACAGAAGAGACCCAGTACTTC. This sequence joins TRBV7-3 and TRBJ2-5, with 7 bases lining up with TRBD1. With V trimmed by 5 bases and J by 3 bases, 3 bases remained unmatched. There are 13 residues in the CDR3. Germline CDR1 and CDR2: SGHTA and FQGTGA.

This clone showed up just once. V is TRBV10-2 and J is TRBJ2-1, with 10 bases identical to TRBD2. With 2 bases clipped from V and 8 bases from J, the junction kept 6 bases outside the gene matches. In germline, CDR1 is WSHSY, CDR2 SAAADI. The CDR3 has 15 amino acids. In nucleotides, the CDR3 is TGCGCCAGCAGTGAGCTGAAGCGGGGGGGGCATGAGCAGTTCTTC. Residues: CASSELKRGGHEQFF.

The V gene is TRBV4-3, the J gene TRBJ1-1, with 7 positions matching TRBD1. The V segment lost 0 bases and the J segment 4 bases; nucleotides outside the gene matches: 8. Germline V gives CDR1 LGHNA, CDR2 YSLEER. The CDR3 is 16 residues long. CDR3 DNA sequence: TGCGCCAGCAGCCAAGACGACAGGGCGGGGGGCACTGAAGCTTTCTTT. This encodes CASSQDDRAGGTEAFF.

The genes are TRBV30 and TRBJ2-1; D possibly corresponds to TRBD2 (5 bases). The germline V and J ends were trimmed by 7 bases and 4 bases, with 17 bases remaining between them. CDR3 size: 14 residues. Germline values: CDR1 GTSNPN, CDR2 SVGIG (reference sequence). The CDR3 nucleotides read TGTGCCTCTGAATGGGCGGGTAATTACAATGAGCAGTTCTTC. Protein: CASEWAGNYNEQFF.

This sequence joins TRBV29-1 and TRBJ2-3, with TRBD2 matching over 7 bases. Unmatched junction bases numbered 12, after V lost 5 bases and J lost 4 bases. The CDR3 totals 15 residues. In germline, CDR1 is SQVTM, CDR2 ANQGSEA. The CDR3 is CSVLGGRGGPDTQYF. The CDR3 DNA reads as TGCAGCGTTCTCGGTGGGAGGGGAGGGCCAGATACGCAGTATTTT.

This chain joins TRBV7-8 and TRBJ1-2; 8 nucleotides align to TRBD1. CDR1 SGHVS and CDR2 FQNEAQ come from the germline V gene. V trimming: 5 bases; J trimming: 4 bases; junction bases outside the gene matches: 12. The CDR3 spans 16 residues. For the CDR3, the DNA is TGTGCCAGCAGCCTTATACAGGGGGATGTGCCCTATGGCTACACCTTC. This gives the protein CASSLIQGDVPYGYTF.